This TCR beta chain emerged from a study of identical twins. Study results and limitations: Partly confounded zero-insertion analyses could result from invariant MAIT and iNKT cells.

This clonotype was observed a few times. The antigen remains unidentified. Looked up from germline, CDR1 is MNHNS and CDR2 is SASEGT. The CDR3 contains 13 residues. V lost 6 bases, J lost 7 bases, and 6 bases stayed unmatched. TCRdb analysed the 5' RACE reads with MiXCR anew, one entry per CDR3 protein. This table has some 690,000 distinct CDR3 sequences, around 20% appearing once. The sample was also reused in another study, on T cells expressing NK-cell markers.

This chain joins TRBV6-1 and TRBJ1-1; the match to TRBD1 covers 9 bases. The TCR comes from a woman aged 18-29 years in good health. Sequencing was done on a sample of PBMCs. The CDR3 bases are TGTGCCAGCAGAACAGGGGGCGCTTTTGAAGCTTTCTTT. Amino acid sequence: CASRTGGAFEAFF.